This T cell receptor (beta chain) was observed in a study of Ad26.COV2.S vaccination and SARS-CoV-2 variants (dated by TCRdb to the early 2020s). Broadly, across the study: Sequencing of the TCRbeta repertoire served to evaluate the specificity and breadth of SARS-CoV-2-reactive T cell receptors following Ad26.COV2.S vaccination. The TCR-sequenced set comprised approximately 30 samples: 19 Ad26.COV2.S vaccine recipients, 5 placebo recipients and 8 SARS-CoV-2 convalescent individuals. Beyond this particular receptor, the publication reports: Substantial breadth of spike-specific CD8+ and CD4+ T cell responses was reported after vaccination. Higher spike-specific TCR breadth was observed in Ad26.COV2.S recipients than in placebo recipients (P = 0.0014). According to the authors, total T cell responses may have been underestimated by the TCR breadth and depth analyses. Comparable non-spike TCR breadth was observed between vaccine and placebo recipients, consistent with only spike being contained in the vaccine.

The label giving this sample's time point can be read as: individuals recovered from natural SARS-CoV-2 infection. In regard to this clone: Its antigen is currently not known. Within one base of it there is no much larger clone, and no base qualities were kept.

The germline V gene (reference sequence) specifies LNHNV as CDR1 and YYDKDF as CDR2. The CDR3 runs 14 residues from the cysteine to the phenylalanine. Here the CDR3 DNA is all that survives: 42 bases in frame from base 1. The trim is 0 bases for V and 1 base for J, with a gap of 7 bases between the germline ends. TCRbeta CDR3 regions were sequenced with the immunoSEQ Assay. After extraction, genomic DNA underwent amplification by bias-controlled multiplex PCR, followed by high-throughput sequencing. The paper's processing steps were these. Collapsing and filtering of sequences were performed to quantify the absolute abundance of each unique TCRbeta CDR3 region. T cell fraction was estimated by normalizing TCRbeta template counts to usable DNA, with usable DNA measured through amplification of reference genes found in all nucleated cells. Repertoire TCRs were annotated as SARS-CoV-2-specific by exact matching of V gene, CDR3 amino acid sequence and J gene to a known reactive TCR set. The reference SARS-CoV-2 TCR set was derived from MIRA and filtered for enrichment in COVID-19-positive ImmuneCODE repertoires, a step that removed public or cross-reactive TCRs. Drawing on the MIRA antigens, annotated TCRs were analysed further at the level of specific ORF or position within ORF. Breadth was defined as the number of annotated unique rearrangements divided by the total number of unique productive rearrangements, and depth was defined as the summed frequency of the annotated unique rearrangements. Two-sided Wilcoxon rank-sum tests were applied when comparing TCR breadth between groups. TCRdb took over this immuneACCESS table, retaining in-frame rearrangements with V and J assigned. Such tables are incomplete; in checked studies, under half of the missing clones stem from an unresolved V gene, and the remainder is unexplained. The DNA gave D and trimming, while V, J and clone size come from that table. This sample gives about 180,000 clones in total; 87% of them show up just once. 5.9% of the sample is held by the ten biggest clonotypes.

Sample: peripheral blood, taken after recovery from COVID-19. The receptor comes from a human donor who had recovered from COVID-19. Here the chain combines TRBV15 and TRBJ2-7; TRBD2 might be the D gene, on 5 matching bases. The CDR3 reads CATSRDGGSYEQYF. The base sequence is TGTGCCACCAGCAGAGATGGAGGATCCTACGAGCAGTACTTC.